A selection of T cell receptor beta chains follows, all from one sample in a study of PD-L1 blockade in urothelial cancer. TCRdb keeps only in-frame clones here, not all; method: immunoSEQ multiplex PCR. The sample contains about 120,000 clones, roughly 90% of which appear only once. The sample was PBMCs, taken around atezolizumab (anti-PD-L1) treatment. These receptors all come from a man aged 55 to 70 with urothelial cancer. Both conserved end residues are part of each CDR3. Each record gives: CDR3 DNA, CDR3 protein, clone size, D gene, V gene, J gene. A D gene is named only where the DNA matches it firmly. Part of the rows lack a size; the others show once, few, many or a class for expanded clones.

TGTGCCAGCTCATCCCTAGGAGCGGGCACGTACAATGAGCAGTTCTTC	CASSSLGAGTYNEQFF	once	-	TRBV18	TRBJ2-1
TGTGCCAGCAGCTCAACGGGGACAGGGATTAATTCACCCCTCCACTTT	CASSSTGTGINSPLHF	-	TRBD1	TRBV5-5	TRBJ1-6
TGTGCCAGCAGCCTCACCGGGTACGGGAGAGGGGAGACCCAGTACTTC	CASSLTGYGRGETQYF	-	-	TRBV9	TRBJ2-5
TGTGCCAGCAGCCCCGGACAGGGACAAGAGACCCAGTACTTC	CASSPGQGQETQYF	-	TRBD1	TRBV5-8	TRBJ2-5
TGTGCCAGCAGACCCCAGCGGGGGGCGGGGGAGACCCAGTACTTC	CASRPQRGAGETQYF	-	TRBD2	TRBV5-4	TRBJ2-5
TGTGCCAGCAGCTTTCTAGCGGGGGGGCCGGACTACAATGAGCAGTTCTTC	CASSFLAGGPDYNEQFF	-	TRBD2	TRBV11-2	TRBJ2-1
TGTGCCAGCAGTGAAAGTGGCGATACGCAGTATTTT	CASSESGDTQYF	-	-	TRBV6-1	TRBJ2-3
TGCGCCAGCAGCCCGGGGACAGGGACTGAAGCTTTCTTT	CASSPGTGTEAFF	-	TRBD1	TRBV5-1	TRBJ1-1
TGTGCCAGCAGCCCCGCCGGGTCTCTAGCGGGAGTTGAAGGACAGTTCTTC	CASSPAGSLAGVEGQFF	-	TRBD2	TRBV5-4	TRBJ2-1
TGTGCCAGCAGACAAGCCGGGACAGGGGGATATGGCTACACCTTC	CASRQAGTGGYGYTF	-	TRBD1	TRBV5-4	TRBJ1-2
TGTGCCAGCAGCGTAGGCGGGGGTCGGTCCTACAATGAGCAGTTCTTC	CASSVGGGRSYNEQFF	once	TRBD2	TRBV9	TRBJ2-1
TGCGCCAGCAGCGATGGGGCCGACGAGCAGTACTTC	CASSDGADEQYF	-	-	TRBV5-1	TRBJ2-7
TGTGCCAGCAGTGAAGAATGGGGGCCTTCACCCCTCCACTTT	CASSEEWGPSPLHF	-	-	TRBV6-1	TRBJ1-6
TGTGCCAGCAGTGCAGCTAGCGGGGGGGGGTCCGGGGAGCTGTTTTTT	CASSAASGGGSGELFF	-	TRBD2	TRBV6-1	TRBJ2-2
TGTGCCAGCAGCCAAGATCCTGCTAGCGGCACTATCACAGATACGCAGTATTTT	CASSQDPASGTITDTQYF	-	TRBD2	TRBV4-2	TRBJ2-3
TGTGCCAGCAGCGTAGGTCGGGAGACGGGAACCTACGAGCAGTACTTC	CASSVGRETGTYEQYF	-	-	TRBV9	TRBJ2-7
TGTGCCAGCAGCTTTAATGGGGGGTTCAACACCGGGGAGCTGTTTTTT	CASSFNGGFNTGELFF	-	-	TRBV7-2	TRBJ2-2
TGTGCCAGCAGCGATACCGGGACAGGGAGATACGAGCAGTACTTC	CASSDTGTGRYEQYF	-	TRBD1	TRBV7-8	TRBJ2-7
TGTGCCAGCAGCTTAGCAGGGGGCGCTGGAACCGGGGAGCTGTTTTTT	CASSLAGGAGTGELFF	-	TRBD1	TRBV7-6	TRBJ2-2
TGTGCCAGCAGTTTATATTTTGCCCGGACTAGCGAGAACAATGAGCAGTTCTTC	CASSLYFARTSENNEQFF	-	TRBD2	TRBV28	TRBJ2-1
TGTGCCAGCAGCCGGGACACACACACCGGGGAGCTGTTTTTT	CASSRDTHTGELFF	few	-	TRBV7-3	TRBJ2-2
TGTGCCAGCAGCCCGGGACAGGGGAACACTGAAGCTTTCTTT	CASSPGQGNTEAFF	-	TRBD1	TRBV6-6	TRBJ1-1
TGTGCCAGCAGGTCTCCGGGACAGGGGTCCTACGAGCAGTACTTC	CASRSPGQGSYEQYF	-	TRBD1	TRBV6-5	TRBJ2-7
TGTGCCAGCAGTGAACGTACGGGGGGGGGCCTCAATGAGCAGTTCTTC	CASSERTGGGLNEQFF	-	TRBD2	TRBV2	TRBJ2-1